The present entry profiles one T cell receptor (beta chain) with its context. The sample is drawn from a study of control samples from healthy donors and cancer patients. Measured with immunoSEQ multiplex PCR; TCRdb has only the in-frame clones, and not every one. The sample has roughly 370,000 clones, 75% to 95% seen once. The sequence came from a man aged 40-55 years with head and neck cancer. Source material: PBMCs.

The CDR3 protein is CASTGGQGWVGNIQYF. CDR3 bases: TGTGCCAGTACCGGGGGACAGGGGTGGGTTGGAAACATTCAGTACTTC. The genes are TRBV19 and TRBJ2-4, with 10 bases lining up with TRBD1. Germline V gene sequence: CDR1 LNHDA, CDR2 SQIVND (reference sequence). With V trimmed by 7 bases and J by 6 bases, 12 bases remained unmatched. The CDR3 has 16 amino acids.